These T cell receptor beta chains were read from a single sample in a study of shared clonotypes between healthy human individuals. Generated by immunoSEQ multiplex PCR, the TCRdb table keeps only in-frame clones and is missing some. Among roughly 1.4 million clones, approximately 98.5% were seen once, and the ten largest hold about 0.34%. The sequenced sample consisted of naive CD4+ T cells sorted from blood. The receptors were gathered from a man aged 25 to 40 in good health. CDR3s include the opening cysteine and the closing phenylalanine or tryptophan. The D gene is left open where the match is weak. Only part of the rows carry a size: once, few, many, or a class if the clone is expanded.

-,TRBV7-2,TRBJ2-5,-,TGTGCCAGCAGCTTAGCCTGGGGAGAAGAGACCCAGTACTTC,CASSLAWGEETQYF
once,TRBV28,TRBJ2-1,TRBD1,TGTGCCAGCAGTTACCAGGACAGGGGGGATGAGCAGTTCTTC,CASSYQDRGDEQFF
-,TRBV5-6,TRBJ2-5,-,TGTGCCAGCAGCTTGGAGGGCAGGGAGACCCAGTACTTC,CASSLEGRETQYF
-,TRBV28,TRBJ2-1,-,TGTGCCAGCAGAAAGGGTAGATTGAATGAGCAGTTCTTC,CASRKGRLNEQFF
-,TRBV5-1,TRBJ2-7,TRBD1,TGCGCCAGCAGCCGGGACAGTCCCGGGACAGGGAGGAGCTCCTACGAGCAGTACTTC,CASSRDSPGTGRSSYEQYF
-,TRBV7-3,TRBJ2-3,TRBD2,TGTGCCAGCAGCTTCAGCCCGGGACTAGAAGGTGGTGCGCAGTATTTT,CASSFSPGLEGGAQYF
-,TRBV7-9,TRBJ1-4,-,TGTGCCAGCAGCCCCAACAGTAGCGGTGAAAAACTGTTTTTT,CASSPNSSGEKLFF
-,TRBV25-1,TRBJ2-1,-,TGTGCCAGCAGTGTCTCGAGCTCCTACAATGAGCAGTTCTTC,CASSVSSSYNEQFF
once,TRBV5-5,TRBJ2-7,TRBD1,TGTGCCAGCAGCTTGGGAGTCGTAGGGGGCGCGAGCTACGAGCAGTACTTC,CASSLGVVGGASYEQYF
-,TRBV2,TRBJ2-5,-,TGTGCCAGCAGTGGGGATGGAGGGGAAGGGACCCAGTACTTC,CASSGDGGEGTQYF
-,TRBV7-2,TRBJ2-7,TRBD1,TGTGCCAGCAGCTACGGGACAGGGTCCCACGAGCAGTACTTC,CASSYGTGSHEQYF
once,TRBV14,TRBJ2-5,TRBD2,TGTGCCAGCAGCCAATTCCGTTGGCGGGGGGAGACCCAGTACTTC,CASSQFRWRGETQYF
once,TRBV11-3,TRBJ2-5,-,TGTGCCAGCAGCTTAACCAGAGACCAAGAGACCCAGTACTTC,CASSLTRDQETQYF
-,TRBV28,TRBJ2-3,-,TGTGCCAGCAGTTTCGCGGGGGATACGCAGTATTTT,CASSFAGDTQYF
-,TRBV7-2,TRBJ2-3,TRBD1,TGTGCCAGCAGGCGACAGGGGGCGGTACCTTTGGCAGATACGCAGTATTTT,CASRRQGAVPLADTQYF
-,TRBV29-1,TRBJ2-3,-,TGCAGCTCTTGGGGAGGCAGGGGTACAGATACGCAGTATTTT,CSSWGGRGTDTQYF
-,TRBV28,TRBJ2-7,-,TGTGCCAGCAGTTTATGGCGACTGGCGGTCTACGAGCAGTACTTC,CASSLWRLAVYEQYF
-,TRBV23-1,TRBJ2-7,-,TGCGCCAGCAGTCCTGGGGGCCCAGAATTCTACGAGCAGTACTTC,CASSPGGPEFYEQYF
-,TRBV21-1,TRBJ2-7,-,TGTGCCAGCAGCTCGAAGAAAGAGGCAGTGCAGGGGGTAAACTACTACGAGCAGTACTTC,CASSSKKEAVQGVNYYEQYF
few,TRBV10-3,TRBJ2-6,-,TGTGCCATCAGCACGGGGATCTCTGGGGCCAACGTCCTGACTTTC,CAISTGISGANVLTF
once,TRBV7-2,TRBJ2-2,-,TGTGCCAGCAGCTTAGCCAAAGGCACCGGGGAGCTGTTTTTT,CASSLAKGTGELFF
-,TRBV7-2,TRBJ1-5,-,TGTGCCAGCAGCTCTCGGTCGGGACTCTATCAGCCCCAGCATTTT,CASSSRSGLYQPQHF
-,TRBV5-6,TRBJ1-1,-,TGTGCCAGCAGCTTGACGGGGAAGGCCACTGAAGCTTTCTTT,CASSLTGKATEAFF
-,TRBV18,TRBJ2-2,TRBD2,TGTGCCAGCTCACCACGATCAAGGCTAGCGGGAGGTGCGAACACCGGGGAGCTGTTTTTT,CASSPRSRLAGGANTGELFF
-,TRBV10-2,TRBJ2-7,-,TGCGCCAGCAGTGAGTCTCAACTGGGGGCCTACGAGCAGTACTTC,CASSESQLGAYEQYF
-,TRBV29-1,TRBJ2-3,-,TGCAGCGCTATCTGGGACTCCTTAGGGACGCAGTATTTT,CSAIWDSLGTQYF
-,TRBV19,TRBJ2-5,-,TGTGCCAGTAGTCCAGGGAGGGGGCCGGAGACCCAGTACTTC,CASSPGRGPETQYF
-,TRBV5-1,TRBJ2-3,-,TGCGCCAGCAGCCAAAGCACAGATACGCAGTATTTT,CASSQSTDTQYF
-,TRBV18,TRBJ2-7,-,TGTGCCAGCTCACTCGGCCTCTTGGACGAGCAGTACTTC,CASSLGLLDEQYF
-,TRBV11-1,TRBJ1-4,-,TGTGCCAGCAGCACCGGGACGAGCAATGAAAAACTGTTTTTT,CASSTGTSNEKLFF
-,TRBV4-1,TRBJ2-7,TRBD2,TGCGCCAGCAGCCGATCCGGACTAGACTACGAGCAGTACTTC,CASSRSGLDYEQYF
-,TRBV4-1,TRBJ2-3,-,TGCGCCAGCAGCCAACCGAGGCCAGGGACTGAGGGTAGCCCACTAAATACGCAGTATTTT,CASSQPRPGTEGSPLNTQYF